This TCR beta chain was sequenced during a study of OX40 agonist ivuxolimab in advanced cancers. General notes on the study: The costimulatory receptor OX40 (CD134) was targeted by ivuxolimab, a fully human IgG2 agonistic monoclonal antibody. Intravenous ivuxolimab was administered to patients every 2 weeks at six dose levels: 0.01, 0.1, 0.3, 1.5, 3 and 10 mg/kg. Among the 50 to 55 dose-escalation patients, 19 had hepatocellular carcinoma, approximately 15 melanoma, 9 renal cell carcinoma and 9 head and neck cancer. In the dose-escalation cohort, around four fifths of patients were male, and the mean age was roughly 60 years, with a range of about 20 to 79. Patients were allowed to have had prior anti-PD-1, anti-PD-L1 or anti-CTLA-4 therapy, and 30% to 40% of the dose-escalation patients had previously received checkpoint inhibitors. Partial responses occurred in three dose-escalation patients, of whom one had hepatocellular carcinoma and two had cutaneous melanoma. Peripheral TCRbeta sequencing aimed to test whether ivuxolimab altered TCR sequence diversity and caused clonal T-cell expansion. The monotherapy dose-escalation portion (N of about 52 patients) of the phase I ivuxolimab trial is reported in the paper.

The trial excluded patients who had a history of autoimmune disease or were on systemic immunosuppression. In every dose cohort, peripheral blood was drawn for TCR sequencing at baseline, cycle 4 day 1, and cycle 7 day 1. The samples were taken from a phase I, first-in-human, multicenter, open-label dose-escalation trial of ivuxolimab. The trial enrolled adults with locally advanced or metastatic head and neck squamous cell, hepatocellular, melanoma or renal cell carcinoma. CD4+ and CD8+ T cells were sorted separately from peripheral blood before TCR sequencing. V is clipped by 6 bases and J by 5 bases, and the sequence between their germline boundaries is 7 bases long. The CDR3 starts with the cysteine, ends with the phenylalanine, and has 11 residues. Kept here is only the CDR3 DNA, which spans 33 bases and is read in frame from base 1. The germline V gene sets CDR1 to SNHLY and CDR2 to FYNNEI.

This clone came up once. This receptor's antigen is unknown. Base qualities are not recorded, but no much larger clone differs from it by a single base. Genomic DNA was isolated from the sorted cells so that the TCRbeta CDR3 region could be sequenced. The immunoSEQ Assay was used for sequencing of TCRbeta CDR3 regions. The clones in this table, taken by TCRdb from immuneACCESS, are in-frame only. Not every clone is retained; where verified, under half of the shortfall comes from an unresolved V gene, and the cause of the rest is unknown. The sample includes roughly 100,000 clones, with roughly 90% observed a single time. Roughly 0.8% of the sample belongs to the ten largest clones. The study at large found these results: At doses of 0.1 to 3.0 mg/kg, clonal expansion of both CD4+ and CD8+ T cells in blood was seen between baseline and week 6. Low levels of normalized T-cell clonal expansion were also shown by some nonresponding patients. The antigen specificity of the clonally expanded peripheral T cells was not determined. In the 0.1-3.0 mg/kg groups, partial responders were among the patients with the lowest normalized peripheral clonal expansion, particularly in CD8+ T cells. After ivuxolimab, expanded clones were on average more numerous among CD8+ T cells than among CD4+ T cells.

The sample here was CD4+ or CD8+ T cells sorted from blood, taken in a trial of the OX40 agonist ivuxolimab. The chain uses TRBV2 and TRBJ2-5; the D gene remains uncertain. The clonotype was recovered from an adult with an advanced solid tumor such as melanoma, head and neck, liver or kidney cancer. The CDR3 corresponds to CASRVTETQYF. The DNA reads as follows: TGTGCCAGCAGGGTGACGGAGACCCAGTACTTC. With the rest looked up from the reference TRBV2 and TRBJ2-5 genes rather than sequenced, the full variable domain is EPEVTQTPSHQVTQMGQEVILRCVPISNHLYFYWYRQILGQKVEFLVSFYNNEISEKSEIFDDQFSVERPDGSNFTLKIRSTKLEDSAMYFCASRVTETQYFGPGTRLLVL.